This T cell receptor beta chain was sequenced during a study of blood T cell repertoires in COVID-19. Study summary: Whether acute or convalescent, the COVID-19 samples came from the United States, Italy and Spain.

TCRdb's table, derived via immunoSEQ multiplex PCR, lists solely in-frame clones and lacks some. The sample lists fewer than 200,000 clones; about 85% were seen once. Germline V CDR1 and CDR2: MGHRA, YSYEKL. Unmatched junction bases numbered 4, after V lost 4 bases and J lost 0 bases. CDR3 length equals 15 residues. The clonotype originates from a man aged 55 to 70 with active or convalescent COVID-19. The sequenced sample consisted of peripheral blood. The chain uses TRBV4-1 and TRBJ1-1; 8 bases are a match to TRBD1. The CDR3 DNA sequence: TGCGCCAGCAGCCGGACAGGGATCATGAACACTGAAGCTTTCTTT. It specifies CASSRTGIMNTEAFF.